This paragraph covers one T cell receptor beta chain sequence. The entry originates in a study of blood T cell repertoires in COVID-19. Overall study: PBMCs, B-cell-depleted T cells, or T cells were the source of the cDNA or gDNA that made up the material.

The V gene lost 2 bases and the J gene lost 5 bases, with 13 bases spanning the gap. The CDR3 contains 14 residues. Germline V CDR1 and CDR2: SGHRS, YFSETQ. In the original analysis: Nucleated cell counts were estimated from reference gene primer amplification. The protocol was immunoSEQ multiplex PCR, while the TCRdb copy is restricted to in-frame clones and leaves out a portion. The V and J calls and clone size come from that table; D and trimming were worked out from the DNA. There are over 100,000 clones in the sample; 91% occur only once, and roughly 4.3% lies in the top ten. This sequence originates from a man aged 18 to 30 with acute or convalescent COVID-19. The rearrangement uses TRBV5-1 and TRBJ2-5, with a possible D match to TRBD1 (6 bases). The sequenced material came from peripheral blood. The CDR3 is CASSFASGEETQYF. For the CDR3, the DNA is TGCGCCAGCAGCTTCGCCTCAGGGGAGGAGACCCAGTACTTC. Variable domain in full (rest from reference TRBV5-1 and TRBJ2-5): KAGVTQTPRYLIKTRGQQVTLSCSPISGHRSVSWYQQTPGQGLQFLFEYFSETQRNKGNFPGRFSGRQFSNSRSEMNVSTLELGDSALYLCASSFASGEETQYFGPGTRLLVL.